This record covers a single T cell receptor (beta chain). Germline assignment: CDR1 GTSNPN and CDR2 SVGIG (reference sequence). The CDR3 is 18 amino acids. V lost 0 bases to trimming and J lost 6 bases; unmatched junction nucleotides: 13. Data came from immunoSEQ multiplex PCR; TCRdb stores just in-frame clones and leaves some out. The sample contains under 450,000 clones, less than 90% of which appear only once. The sample comes from a study of blood T cell repertoires in COVID-19. The wider study: Researchers got acute and convalescent COVID-19 samples from the United States, Italy and Spain.

This receptor was identified in a woman between 55 and 75 years old with COVID-19, enrolled during active disease. The J gene is TRBJ1-4, the V gene TRBV30; 10 positions agree with TRBD1. Sequencing was performed on peripheral blood. The CDR3, as DNA: TGTGCCTGGAGTGTGTATATTGCCCGGGGACAGGGGTATGAAAAACTGTTTTTT. It codes for CAWSVYIARGQGYEKLFF.